These 26 T cell receptor beta chains came from one sample sequenced in a study of T cells in Graves' hyperthyroidism and ophthalmopathy. RNA transcripts served as the template for amplifying TCR beta CDR3 regions. The HTBI primer set drove a first-round RT-PCR of the TCR CDR3. TCRdb ran MiXCR on the multiplex PCR reads and lists one entry per CDR3 protein. The table lists about half a million distinct CDR3 sequences, roughly 20% of them singletons. The source material was blood. Receptors originate from a man aged 18 to 29 with Graves' hyperthyroidism.

This clonotype has ten or more counts. This chain uses TRBV28 with TRBJ2-7; a possible D gene is TRBD1 (6 bases). This CDR3 comprises 12 residues. Germline-derived CDR1 and CDR2 are MDHEN and SYDVKM. V was clipped by 6 bases and J by 3 bases, with 9 bases between them. CDR3 coding DNA: TGTGCCAGCAGCAAGGACAGCTACGAGCAGTACTTC. It translates to CASSKDSYEQYF.

V and J are TRBV14 and TRBJ2-5; 14 bases agree with TRBD2. Germline CDR1 reads SGHDN; CDR2 reads FVKESK. Losses at the gene ends were 4 bases for V and 4 bases for J; bases not matched to a gene: 11. This CDR3 comprises 18 residues. CDR3 loop: CASSPGTSGGSAGETQYF. The CDR3 DNA sequence: TGTGCCAGCAGCCCCGGGACTAGCGGGGGCTCAGCCGGAGAGACCCAGTACTTC. The full variable domain, completed using reference TRBV14 and TRBJ2-5, is EAGVTQFPSHSVIEKGQTVTLRCDPISGHDNLYWYRRVMGKEIKFLLHFVKESKQDESGMPNNRFLAERTGGTYSTLKVQPAELEDSGVYFCASSPGTSGGSAGETQYFGPGTRLLVL.

This clonotype has more than one count but fewer than ten. Written as DNA, the CDR3 is TGTGCCAGCAGCAATCAGAACAGAGTCCAAGAGACCCAGTACTTC. Translated, it gives CASSNQNRVQETQYF. The V gene is TRBV6-2 or TRBV6-3, the J gene TRBJ2-5; D not resolved. The CDR3 spans 15 residues. The germline V gene encodes CDR1 MNHEY and CDR2 SVGEGT. V lost 6 bases, J lost 1 base, and 15 bases lay in between.

This clonotype was found many times. The genes are TRBV7-9 and TRBJ2-7; 7 bases match TRBD2. In germline, CDR1 is SEHNR, CDR2 FQNEAQ (reference sequence). The V gene end was trimmed by 2 bases and the J gene end by 0 bases; junction bases not matched to a gene: 1. The CDR3 consists of 14 residues. The CDR3 region is CASSLSGISYEQYF. The CDR3 bases are TGTGCCAGCAGCTTAAGCGGGATCTCCTACGAGCAGTACTTC.

This chain joins TRBV12-3 or TRBV12-4 and TRBJ2-7; 12 positions agree with TRBD1. The CDR3 has 15 amino acids. Unmatched junction bases numbered 6, after V lost 5 bases and J lost 4 bases. The CDR3 bases are TGTGCCAGCAGTGGGAGGGACAGGGGGCGTTACGAGCAGTACTTC. This encodes CASSGRDRGRYEQYF.

This clonotype was seen ten or more times. The V call is TRBV27, the J call TRBJ2-5, with 9 bases aligning to TRBD2. CDR3 length: 16 residues. Trimming at V came to 2 bases and at J to 5 bases, leaving 9 bases not matched to a gene. Germline V gene lookup returns CDR1 MNHEY and CDR2 SMNVEV (reference sequence). The CDR3 protein is CASSLGRGGLWETQYF. In DNA form, the CDR3 reads TGTGCCAGCAGTTTAGGGCGGGGGGGCCTTTGGGAGACCCAGTACTTC.

The table lists this clonotype with a few counts. The J gene is TRBJ2-7, the V gene TRBV30; no reliable D call. The germline V gene has CDR1 GTSNPN and CDR2 SVGIG (reference sequence). Between the trimmed V and J ends, which lost 2 bases and 1 base, there was a span of 9 bases. The CDR3 is 13 residues long. CDR3 bases: TGTGCCTGGAGTAGCCCCAATTCCTACGAGCAGTACTTC. Protein sequence: CAWSSPNSYEQYF.

This clonotype came up many times. The J gene is TRBJ2-4, the V gene TRBV2, with D possibly TRBD2 on 5 matching bases. The CDR3 spans 14 residues. Germline loops: CDR1 SNHLY, CDR2 FYNNEI. V lost 3 bases and J 7 bases, leaving 13 bases between the germline ends. In DNA form, the CDR3 reads TGTGCCAGCAGTGAGGCCGGGATGGGGAACATTCAGTACTTC. Amino acid sequence: CASSEAGMGNIQYF.

This clonotype has at least ten counts. The chain couples TRBV5-8 to TRBJ1-2; possibly TRBD1 for D (5 bases). Trimming removed 0 bases at V and 4 bases at J, with 13 bases between. Germline V gene data show CDR1 as SGHTS and CDR2 as YDEGEE. The CDR3 loop spans 15 amino acids. The CDR3 region has the DNA TGTGCCAGCAGCTTGGAGGCAGGGCGGGTCTATGGCTACACCTTC. This translates into CASSLEAGRVYGYTF.

This clonotype was seen at least ten times. The chain has TRBV28 and TRBJ1-2; 7 positions match TRBD1. The germline V gene has CDR1 MDHEN and CDR2 SYDVKM. The CDR3 length is 19 residues. J lost 0 bases, V lost 4 bases, and 17 bases had no gene match. CDR3 in DNA: TGTGCCAGCAGTTACAACGTTCCGGGACAGCCTCATTCTAACTATGGCTACACCTTC. Protein sequence: CASSYNVPGQPHSNYGYTF.

This clonotype turned up a few times. The chain recombines TRBV9 with TRBJ1-2; D not certain. Germline CDR1 reads SGDLS; CDR2 reads YYNGEE. With 0 bases removed from V and 2 bases from J, the gap between germline ends came to 5 bases. The CDR3 loop spans 13 amino acids. The CDR3 loop is CASSVERNYGYTF. The CDR3 region has the DNA TGTGCCAGCAGCGTAGAACGGAACTATGGCTACACCTTC.

This clonotype turned up a few times. This chain joins TRBV6-1 and TRBJ1-2, with 8 positions matching TRBD1. In germline, CDR1 is MNHNS, CDR2 SASEGT. Germline trimming cut 6 bases from V and 8 bases from J; bases unmatched to any gene: 8. The CDR3 is made up of 13 amino acids. The CDR3 coding sequence is TGTGCCAGCAGATCTGACAGGGGACGGGGCTACACCTTC. It yields the protein CASRSDRGRGYTF.

A word on this clonotype: This may come from a read error, since a much larger clone is one base off. V is TRBV28 and J is TRBJ1-5; maybe TRBD1 (6 bases). This CDR3 comprises 18 residues. Germline loops: CDR1 MDHEN, CDR2 SYDVKM. DNA of the CDR3: TGTGCCGGCAGTTTCGGCAGGGGCGACCTTTATAGCAATCAGCCCCAGCATTTT. This gives the protein CAGSFGRGDLYSNQPQHF. Full variable domain (rest looked up from reference TRBV28 and TRBJ1-5): DVKVTQSSRYLVKRTGEKVFLECVQDMDHENMFWYRQDPGLGLRLIYFSYDVKMKEKGDIPEGYSVSREKKERFSLILESASTNQTSMYLCAGSFGRGDLYSNQPQHFGDGTRLSIL.

This clonotype was detected a few times. J is TRBJ1-3 and V is TRBV28, with no clear D. Trimming cost V 2 bases and J 3 bases, with 14 bases left between them. This CDR3 has 16 amino acids. CDR1 and CDR2 from the germline V gene are MDHEN and SYDVKM. Here the CDR3 DNA reads TGTGCCAGCAGTTTAAGCCGGGGTCAGGTTGGAAACACCATATATTTT. Its translation: CASSLSRGQVGNTIYF.

This clonotype was recorded at least ten times. The genes are TRBV6-1 and TRBJ1-6; D perhaps matches TRBD1 (5 bases). CDR1 and CDR2 from the germline V gene are MNHNS and SASEGT. The V end was cut by 4 bases, the J end by 0 bases, with 13 bases between. The CDR3 consists of 17 residues. DNA of the CDR3: TGTGCCAGCAGTGTGGGGAGGGGTGTCTCCTATAATTCACCCCTCCACTTT. Protein product: CASSVGRGVSYNSPLHF.

This clonotype was seen many times. The chain is built from TRBV20-1 and TRBJ2-7; 11 bases are a match to TRBD2. The germline CDR1 and CDR2 sequences are DFQATT and SNEGSKA (reference sequence). The length of the CDR3 is 17 residues. V lost 3 bases, J lost 3 bases, and 13 bases stayed unmatched. The chain's CDR3 is CSARGSGGVMSYYEQYF. The CDR3 nucleotides read TGCAGTGCTAGGGGTAGCGGGGGGGTGATGTCCTACTACGAGCAGTACTTC.

The genes are TRBV28 and TRBJ1-1, with D perhaps TRBD1 (6 bases). Trimming took 8 bases from V and 2 from J, leaving 15 bases between them. CDR3 length equals 14 residues. CDR1 and CDR2 from the germline V gene are MDHEN and SYDVKM. CDR3 sequence reads: CASRIGGLNTEAFF. Here the CDR3 DNA reads TGTGCCAGCCGGATCGGGGGCCTTAACACTGAAGCTTTCTTT.

This clonotype appeared many times. The rearrangement uses TRBV7-8 and TRBJ2-7; 8 nucleotides line up with TRBD1. Germline CDR1 reads SGHVS; CDR2 reads FQNEAQ. This CDR3 has 15 amino acids. The J segment lost 0 bases and the V segment lost 4 bases, leaving 5 bases of the junction unmatched. CDR3 residues: CASSSSGTGSYEQYF. CDR3 coding DNA: TGTGCCAGCAGCTCATCCGGGACAGGCTCCTACGAGCAGTACTTC.

The rearrangement uses TRBV19 and TRBJ2-7, with 13 positions matching TRBD2. Germline V gives CDR1 LNHDA, CDR2 SQIVND (reference sequence). Trimming took 10 bases from V and 4 from J; bases not matched to a gene: 10. This CDR3 is 15 amino acids long. As DNA, the CDR3 is TGTGCCACCACTAGCGGGGGGGCCGCCGCTTACGAGCAGTACTTC. It is translated as CATTSGGAAAYEQYF.

This clonotype was counted a few times. The chain has TRBV3-1 and TRBJ2-2; D is ambiguous. Trimming left V 7 bases short and J 1 base short, with 10 bases between. There are 14 residues in the CDR3. Germline CDR1 LGHDT, CDR2 YNNKEL (reference sequence). The CDR3 here is CASTKTRNTGELFF. The CDR3 coding sequence is TGTGCCAGCACCAAAACCAGGAACACCGGGGAGCTGTTTTTT.

This clonotype was counted a few times. Germline is not matched at one junction end, which may reflect a read error. The rearrangement links TRBV24-1 to TRBJ2-4; D might be TRBD2 (6 bases). This CDR3 contains 12 residues. From germline, CDR1 is KGHDR and CDR2 SFDVKD. Written as DNA, the CDR3 is TGTGCCACCAGTGATCGGGGGAACATTAAGTACTTC. Its protein product is CATSDRGNIKYF.

This clonotype occurred many times. The gene calls are TRBV7-9 and TRBJ2-2; 7 positions agree with TRBD2. Per germline, CDR1 SEHNR and CDR2 FQNEAQ (reference sequence). After removal of 2 bases from V and 3 bases from J, the junction contained 3 bases not matched to a gene. The CDR3 extends over 15 amino acids. This CDR3 reads CASSLRRGYTGELFF. The CDR3 bases are TGTGCCAGCAGCTTACGGCGGGGGTACACCGGGGAGCTGTTTTTT.

This clonotype appeared once. The chain carries TRBV9 and TRBJ1-1; no firm D call. The V and J ends lost 0 bases and 1 base respectively, with 10 bases between them. The CDR3 is made up of 15 amino acids. The V gene's germline CDR1 is SGDLS and CDR2 YYNGEE. The CDR3 DNA follows: TGTGCCAGCAGCGTAGAAGAGGGAGCGAACACTGAAGCTTTCTTT. Translation gives CASSVEEGANTEAFF.

This clonotype was counted many times. The rearrangement joins TRBV27 to TRBJ1-2; possible D gene TRBD1, 6 bases. CDR1 and CDR2 from the germline V gene are MNHEY and SMNVEV (reference sequence). There are 14 residues in the CDR3. The germline V and J ends were trimmed by 5 bases and 1 base, with 11 bases remaining between them. The DNA for the CDR3 is TGTGCCAGCAGTCCAGGGGCGATTAACTATGGCTACACCTTC. Protein product: CASSPGAINYGYTF.

The J gene is TRBJ2-5, the V gene TRBV9; the D is unclear. This CDR3 comprises 12 residues. Germline assignment: CDR1 SGDLS and CDR2 YYNGEE. Trimming left V 4 bases short and J 6 bases short, with 10 bases between. Here the CDR3 reads CASSPRVKTQYF. The CDR3 DNA sequence: TGTGCCAGCAGCCCCCGTGTGAAGACCCAGTACTTC.

There are a few counts of this clonotype. The chain carries TRBV5-1 and TRBJ2-2; 8 nucleotides match TRBD1. Germline CDR1 reads SGHRS; CDR2 reads YFSETQ. The CDR3 length is 15 residues. Trimming at V came to 4 bases and at J to 4 bases, leaving 6 bases not matched to a gene. In nucleotides, the CDR3 is TGCGCCAGCAGCAAAGGGACAGGTAGCACCGGGGAGCTGTTTTTT. It yields the protein CASSKGTGSTGELFF.